This T cell receptor beta chain stems from a study of shared clonotypes between healthy human individuals. Germline V gene sequence: CDR1 SGHAT, CDR2 FQNNGV. The CDR3 extends over 14 amino acids. Trimming left V 5 bases short and J 0 bases short, with 11 bases between. This table comes from immunoSEQ multiplex PCR, and its TCRdb copy is limited to in-frame clones, with some not included. The sample lists roughly 760,000 clones, roughly 70% occurring once. The chain employs TRBV11-2 and TRBJ2-7, with D perhaps TRBD1 (5 bases). This TCR was sampled from a woman in her twenties or thirties in good health. The sample comprised memory CD4+ T cells sorted from blood. Subset: CD45RA-negative fraction. The CDR3 DNA sequence: TGTGCCAGCAGCCCGGCAGACAGCTCCTACGAGCAGTACTTC. Translation gives CASSPADSSYEQYF.